Below, 25 T cell receptor beta chains from the same sample are listed, as sequenced in a study of blood T cells in healthy people across ages (dated by TCRdb to the mid-2010s). The method behind the library was 5' RACE. Data came from an Illumina HiSeq 2500. The second PCR ran for roughly 7 to 11 cycles and used a J-beta primer mix along with a sample-barcoded 5' primer. TCRdb reworked the public reads: Q25 trimming with fastp, MiXCR clone assembly, productive beta chains retained. Each entry merges the rows of one CDR3 protein and shows their most common DNA and genes. This sample holds around 710,000 distinct CDR3 sequences; 43% were observed only once. The ten largest clones take up 20% of the sample. Sequenced: blood. Every receptor here comes from a woman aged 55 to 70 in good health.

The V call is TRBV5-4, the J call TRBJ2-2; 8 bases fit TRBD2. The CDR3 runs to 15 residues. V shed 0 bases and J 6 bases; nucleotides not matched to a gene: 4. Germline CDR1 is SGHNT and CDR2 is YYREEE (reference sequence). The CDR3 reads CASSLGRGGAGELFF. DNA for the CDR3: TGTGCCAGCAGCTTGGGACGGGGGGGGGCCGGGGAGCTGTTTTTT.

The V call is TRBV6-2 or TRBV6-3, the J call TRBJ2-5; tentative D call: TRBD2 (7 bases). Trimming took 2 bases from V and 1 from J, leaving 14 bases between them. Looked up from germline, CDR1 is MNHEY and CDR2 is SVGEGT. There are 16 residues in the CDR3. This chain's CDR3 is CASSYKRGGAQETQYF. The CDR3 region has the DNA TGTGCCAGCAGTTACAAGAGAGGGGGGGCCCAAGAGACCCAGTACTTC.

Notes on this clonotype: Just one base apart from a much larger clone, this may be a read error. The rearrangement joins TRBV11-3 to TRBJ2-1; 9 nucleotides match TRBD2. The V gene's germline CDR1 is SGHNT and CDR2 YENEEA. The CDR3 is 16 amino acids. After removal of 1 base from V and 1 base from J, the junction contained 2 bases not matched to a gene. The CDR3 spells CASSLVSGRSYNEQFF. CDR3 in DNA: TGTGCCAGCAGCTTAGTTAGCGGGAGATCCTACAATGAGCAGTTCTTC.

In its sample, this clonotype was seen a few times. V gene TRBV6-1 combines with J gene TRBJ2-7, with D uncertain. The germline gives CDR1 MNHNS, CDR2 SASEGT. The CDR3 is 14 amino acids. Trimming took off 0 bases at V and 0 bases at J, with 6 bases between the two ends. In nucleotides, the CDR3 is TGTGCCAGCAGTGAAGCCATTGGCTCCTACGAGCAGTACTTC. Translation: CASSEAIGSYEQYF.

This sequence joins TRBV9 and TRBJ2-1; weak D call: TRBD1 (5 bases). Germline V gene data show CDR1 as SGDLS and CDR2 as YYNGEE. The germline V and J ends were trimmed by 0 bases and 2 bases, with 9 bases remaining between them. This CDR3 has 15 residues. The CDR3 region has the DNA TGTGCCAGCAGCGTAGAAGGCAGGGCCTACAATGAGCAGTTCTTC. Residues: CASSVEGRAYNEQFF. The full variable domain, completed using reference TRBV9 and TRBJ2-1, is DSGVTQTPKHLITATGQRVTLRCSPRSGDLSVYWYQQSLDQGLQFLIQYYNGEERAKGNILERFSAQQFPDLHSELNLSSLELGDSALYFCASSVEGRAYNEQFFGPGTRLTVL.

The chain combines TRBV28 with TRBJ1-6; TRBD1 agrees at 7 bases. This CDR3 has 19 residues. With V trimmed by 2 bases and J by 0 bases, 10 bases remained unmatched. CDR1 and CDR2 (germline): MDHEN, SYDVKM. The CDR3 DNA reads TGTGCCAGCAGTTTACCGAGGACAGGTTTGAGCTCCTATAATTCACCCCTCCACTTT. This encodes CASSLPRTGLSSYNSPLHF.

This clonotype is a singleton in its sample. The junction differs from germline at one of its ends, possibly a read error. This sequence joins TRBV5-1 and TRBJ2-1, with 8 bases that match TRBD2. The germline V gene has CDR1 SGHRS and CDR2 YFSETQ. The CDR3 totals 16 residues. This CDR3 is CASSPLTREGYNERFF. CDR3 DNA: TGCGCCAGCAGCCCCCTAACCCGGGAGGGCTACAATGAGCGGTTCTTC.

In its sample, this clonotype was seen a few times. The rearrangement uses TRBV9 and TRBJ2-1; D uncertain. CDR1 and CDR2 (germline): SGDLS, YYNGEE. The V end lost 0 bases, the J end lost 0 bases, and 13 bases lay between the germline ends. The CDR3 extends over 17 amino acids. As DNA, the CDR3 is TGTGCCAGCAGCGTAGAGGGCCGAGGAAGCTCCTACAATGAGCAGTTCTTC. Protein: CASSVEGRGSSYNEQFF.

This clonotype has just a few counts. The gene calls are TRBV29-1 and TRBJ1-1; D is perhaps TRBD1 (5 bases). V was pared by 3 bases and J by 1 base, with 9 bases between. The CDR3 has 13 residues. Germline loops: CDR1 SQVTM, CDR2 ANQGSEA. CDR3 loop: CSVDGQGNTEAFF. The CDR3 DNA sequence: TGCAGCGTTGACGGCCAGGGGAACACTGAAGCTTTCTTT. Complete variable domain (other parts from reference TRBV29-1 and TRBJ1-1): SAVISQKPSRDICQRGTSLTIQCQVDSQVTMMFWYRQQPGQSLTLIATANQGSEATYESGFVIDKFPISRPNLTFSTLTVSNMSPEDSSIYLCSVDGQGNTEAFFGQGTRLTVV.

This clonotype is a singleton in its sample. This rearrangement joins TRBV2 to TRBJ2-4; D is unclear. The J call is uncertain, as TRBJ2-7 better fits the DNA end. This CDR3 is built from 11 residues. Per germline, CDR1 SNHLY and CDR2 FYNNEI. CDR3 DNA: TGTGCCAGCACGTCCGCCTACGAGCAGTACTTC. Encoded protein: CASTSAYEQYF.

In its sample, this clonotype was seen a few times. The rearrangement joins TRBV21-1 to TRBJ2-4; TRBD1, the D gene given by the table, was not confirmed from the DNA. The last part of the DNA fits TRBJ2-5 better; the J call may be wrong. TRBV21-1 is noted as a pseudogene. The CDR3 is made up of 16 amino acids. The CDR3 nucleotides are TGTGCCAGCAGCGTTCGGGACAGGGCTCACCAAGAGACCCAGTACTTC. Translated, it gives CASSVRDRAHQETQYF.

This clonotype occurred a few times. The chain couples TRBV6-5 to TRBJ2-1, with 13 bases matching TRBD2. Per the germline V gene, CDR1 is MNHEY and CDR2 is SVGAGI. This CDR3 is 15 amino acids long. V gave up 8 bases and J gave up 5 bases; unmatched junction bases: 6. Written as DNA, the CDR3 is TGTGCCAGCGGAGCCGGGACTAGCGGGAACAATGAGCAGTTCTTC. Protein product: CASGAGTSGNNEQFF.

The chain uses TRBV6-2 or TRBV6-3 and TRBJ2-1; TRBD2 aligns across 8 bases. V shed 2 bases and J 2 bases; nucleotides not matched to a gene: 11. The CDR3 totals 18 residues. Germline values: CDR1 MNHEY, CDR2 SVGEGT. The CDR3 bases are TGTGCCAGCAGTTACCCAACTATGACTAGCGCCACCTACAATGAGCAGTTCTTC. Translation: CASSYPTMTSATYNEQFF.

About this clonotype itself: One end of the junction varies from germline; a read error may be responsible. The genes are TRBV6-2 or TRBV6-3 and TRBJ2-7; D remains ambiguous. The germline V gene has CDR1 MNHEY and CDR2 SVGEGT. This CDR3 contains 15 residues. The CDR3 sequence is CASMRDEVYNYGQYF. In DNA, the CDR3 is TGTGCCAGCATGCGAGACGAAGTATACAACTACGGGCAGTACTTC.

The genes are TRBV4-1 and TRBJ2-7; D not certain. Germline lookup yields CDR1 MGHRA and CDR2 YSYEKL. The length of the CDR3 is 16 residues. The V and J ends lost 3 bases and 0 bases respectively, with 15 bases between them. CDR3 region: CASSHSVGMGSYEQYF. The DNA of the CDR3 is TGCGCCAGCAGCCACTCTGTGGGAATGGGCTCCTACGAGCAGTACTTC.

In this sample, this clonotype turned up a few times. V is TRBV12-3 or TRBV12-4 and J is TRBJ1-2, with no clear D. The CDR3 is 14 residues long. The V gene lost 1 base and the J gene lost 7 bases, with 13 bases spanning the gap. Written as DNA, the CDR3 is TGTGCCAGCAGTTTAGGGGCGCACCCTTTTGGCTACACCTTC. This translates into CASSLGAHPFGYTF.

The genes are TRBV15 and TRBJ2-3, with D unresolved. The CDR3 runs 14 residues. The V and J ends lost 5 bases and 3 bases respectively, with 12 bases between them. Germline V gives CDR1 LNHNV, CDR2 YYDKDF (reference sequence). The CDR3 sequence: CATSVGYETDTQYF. CDR3 DNA sequence: TGTGCCACCAGCGTGGGATATGAGACAGATACGCAGTATTTT.

V is TRBV5-1 and J is TRBJ1-2; D might be TRBD1 (6 bases). Germline-derived CDR1 and CDR2 are SGHRS and YFSETQ. This CDR3 has 14 residues. V dropped 4 bases and J dropped 4 bases, with 14 bases sitting between them. The CDR3 coding sequence is TGCGCCAGCAGCCCCTGGGAACAGGGCTATGGCTACACCTTC. It is translated as CASSPWEQGYGYTF.

CDR3 sequence (DNA): TGTGCCAGCAGCGAAGGACTAGCGGAGGTAGCCAAAAACATTCAGTACTTC. It specifies CASSEGLAEVAKNIQYF. The chain carries TRBV7-9 and TRBJ2-4; 10 bases fit TRBD2. CDR3 length: 17 amino acids. The V gene's germline CDR1 is SEHNR and CDR2 FQNEAQ (reference sequence). With 5 bases clipped from V and 0 bases from J, the junction kept 7 bases outside the gene matches. The complete variable domain, with remaining parts taken from reference TRBV7-9 and TRBJ2-4, reads DTGVSQNPRHKITKRGQNVTFRCDPISEHNRLYWYRQTLGQGPEFLTYFQNEAQLEKSRLLSDRFSAERPKGSFSTLEIQRTEQGDSAMYLCASSEGLAEVAKNIQYFGAGTRLSVL.

The V call is TRBV20-1, the J call TRBJ2-7; D is perhaps TRBD1 (5 bases). Judging by the DNA end, TRBJ2-5 fits better; the J call may be wrong. The length of the CDR3 is 14 residues. CDR1 DFQATT and CDR2 SNEGSKA come from the germline V gene (reference sequence). CDR3 region: CSARSGQESETQYF. Here the CDR3 DNA reads TGCAGTGCTAGATCCGGACAAGAGTCAGAGACCCAGTACTTC.

Comments on this clonotype: This may come from a read error, since a much larger clone is one base off. The rearrangement links TRBV10-3 to TRBJ2-1, with 11 bases matching TRBD2. The germline gives CDR1 ENHRY, CDR2 SYGVKD. J lost 6 bases, V lost 4 bases, and 2 bases had no gene match. This CDR3 spans 14 amino acids. The CDR3 bases are TGTGCCATCAGTGGGGGGACTAGCGGCAATGAGCAGTTCTTC. Translating gives CAISGGTSGNEQFF.

The chain combines TRBV27 with TRBJ2-5; TRBD2 matches 11 bases. Germline V gene lookup returns CDR1 MNHEY and CDR2 SMNVEV (reference sequence). Germline trimming cut 8 bases from V and 1 base from J; bases unmatched to any gene: 3. The CDR3 has 14 amino acids. The CDR3 is CASGGLAVQETQYF. DNA of the CDR3: TGTGCCAGCGGGGGACTAGCGGTCCAAGAGACCCAGTACTTC.

The rearrangement uses TRBV11-2 and TRBJ1-1; the D gene is possibly TRBD1 (5 bases). Germline-derived CDR1 and CDR2 are SGHAT and FQNNGV. The CDR3 has 15 residues. V lost 8 bases, J lost 6 bases, and 22 bases lay in between. The CDR3 region has the DNA TGTGCCAGCGGGGAAGGGTCGGGGCATACGTCTGAAGCTTTCTTT. This gives the protein CASGEGSGHTSEAFF.

The gene calls are TRBV15 and TRBJ2-5; 8 bases map to TRBD1. From germline, CDR1 is LNHNV and CDR2 YYDKDF (reference sequence). The CDR3 sequence is 14 residues long. The V and J ends lost 4 bases and 7 bases, in that order; junction bases with no gene match: 8. The CDR3 here is CATSTTGTGPTQYF. The CDR3 DNA follows: TGTGCCACCAGCACTACCGGGACAGGCCCGACCCAGTACTTC.

This chain links TRBV7-3 with TRBJ2-7; 7 bases match TRBD1. The V gene end was trimmed by 2 bases and the J gene end by 6 bases; junction bases not matched to a gene: 10. The CDR3 contains 15 residues. In germline, CDR1 is SGHTA, CDR2 FQGTGA. CDR3 loop: CASSLSATGLSEQYF. Written as DNA, the CDR3 is TGTGCCAGCAGCTTATCCGCGACAGGGTTAAGCGAGCAGTACTTC. Full variable domain (rest looked up from reference TRBV7-3 and TRBJ2-7): GAGVSQTPSNKVTEKGKYVELRCDPISGHTALYWYRQSLGQGPEFLIYFQGTGAADDSGLPNDRFFAVRPEGSVSTLKIQRTERGDSAVYLCASSLSATGLSEQYFGPGTRLTVT.